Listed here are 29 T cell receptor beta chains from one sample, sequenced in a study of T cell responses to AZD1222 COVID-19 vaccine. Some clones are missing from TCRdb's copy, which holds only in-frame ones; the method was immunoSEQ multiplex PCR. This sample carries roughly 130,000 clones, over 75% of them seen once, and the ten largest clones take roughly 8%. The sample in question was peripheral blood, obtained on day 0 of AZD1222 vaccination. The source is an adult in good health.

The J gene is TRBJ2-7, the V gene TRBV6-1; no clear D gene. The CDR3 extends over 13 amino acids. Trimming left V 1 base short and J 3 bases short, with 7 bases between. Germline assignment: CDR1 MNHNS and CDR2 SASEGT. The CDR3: CASSEGLFYEQYF. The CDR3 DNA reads TGTGCCAGCAGTGAAGGGCTCTTCTACGAGCAGTACTTC.

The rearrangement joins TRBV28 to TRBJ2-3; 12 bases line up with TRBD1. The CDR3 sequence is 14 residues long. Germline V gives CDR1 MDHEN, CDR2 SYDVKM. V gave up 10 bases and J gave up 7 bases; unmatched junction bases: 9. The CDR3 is CATDWGQGANTQYF. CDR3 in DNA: TGTGCCACTGATTGGGGACAGGGGGCAAATACGCAGTATTTT. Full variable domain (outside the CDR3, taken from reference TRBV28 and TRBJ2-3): DVKVTQSSRYLVKRTGEKVFLECVQDMDHENMFWYRQDPGLGLRLIYFSYDVKMKEKGDIPEGYSVSREKKERFSLILESASTNQTSMYLCATDWGQGANTQYFGPGTRLTVL.

The CDR3 reads CASSLRREGYEQYF. For the CDR3, the DNA is TGCGCCAGCAGCTTGAGGCGGGAGGGCTACGAGCAGTACTTC. The chain is built from TRBV5-1 and TRBJ2-7, with 9 bases matching TRBD2. The CDR3 length is 14 residues. The J segment lost 3 bases and the V segment lost 1 base, leaving 2 bases of the junction unmatched. Germline lookup yields CDR1 SGHRS and CDR2 YFSETQ.

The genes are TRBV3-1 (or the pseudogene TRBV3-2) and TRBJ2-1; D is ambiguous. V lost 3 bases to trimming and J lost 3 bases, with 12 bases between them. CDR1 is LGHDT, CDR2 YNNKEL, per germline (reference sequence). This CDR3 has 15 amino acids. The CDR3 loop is CASSQPRIVYNEQFF. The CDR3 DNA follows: TGTGCCAGCAGCCAGCCTAGGATAGTCTACAATGAGCAGTTCTTC.

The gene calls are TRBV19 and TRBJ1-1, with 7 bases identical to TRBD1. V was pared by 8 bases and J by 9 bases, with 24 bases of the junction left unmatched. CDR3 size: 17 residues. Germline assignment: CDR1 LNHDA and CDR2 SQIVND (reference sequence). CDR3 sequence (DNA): TGTGCCAGTGATCCCCGGGACAGAGGTGGGGTGCTACCTAAAGCTTTCTTT. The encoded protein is CASDPRDRGGVLPKAFF.

The CDR3 sequence is CASSLTNTEAFF. The CDR3 nucleotides read TGTGCCAGCAGTTTAACGAACACTGAAGCTTTCTTT. V is TRBV28 and J is TRBJ1-1, with D hard to call. There are 12 residues in the CDR3. Trimming cost V 2 bases and J 1 base, with 2 bases left between them. Germline values: CDR1 MDHEN, CDR2 SYDVKM.

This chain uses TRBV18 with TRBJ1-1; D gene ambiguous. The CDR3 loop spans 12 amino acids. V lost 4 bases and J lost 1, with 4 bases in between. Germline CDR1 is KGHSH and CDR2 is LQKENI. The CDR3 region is CASSRENTEAFF. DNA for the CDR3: TGTGCCAGCTCACGAGAGAACACTGAAGCTTTCTTT.

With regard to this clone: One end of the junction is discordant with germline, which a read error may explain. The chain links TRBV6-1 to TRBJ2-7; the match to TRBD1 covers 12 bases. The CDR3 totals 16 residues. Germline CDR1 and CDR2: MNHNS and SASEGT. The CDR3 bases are TGTGCCAGCAGTGCCAAAGGGGGACAGGGGGCCTCTTACCCTGGCTTC. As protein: CASSAKGGQGASYPGF.

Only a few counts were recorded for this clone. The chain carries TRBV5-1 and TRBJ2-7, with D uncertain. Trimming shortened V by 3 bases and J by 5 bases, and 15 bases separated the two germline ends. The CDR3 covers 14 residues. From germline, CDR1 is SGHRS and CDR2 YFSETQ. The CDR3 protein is CASSSSLVSNEQYF. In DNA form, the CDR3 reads TGCGCCAGCAGCTCTAGTTTGGTTTCCAACGAGCAGTACTTC. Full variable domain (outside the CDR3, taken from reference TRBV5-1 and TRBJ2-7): KAGVTQTPRYLIKTRGQQVTLSCSPISGHRSVSWYQQTPGQGLQFLFEYFSETQRNKGNFPGRFSGRQFSNSRSEMNVSTLELGDSALYLCASSSSLVSNEQYFGPGTRLTVT.

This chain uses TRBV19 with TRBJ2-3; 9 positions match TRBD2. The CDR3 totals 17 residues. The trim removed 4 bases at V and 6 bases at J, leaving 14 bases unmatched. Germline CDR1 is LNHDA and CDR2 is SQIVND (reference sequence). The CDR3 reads CASSTYTERGARDTQYF. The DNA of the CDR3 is TGTGCCAGTAGTACCTACACCGAGCGGGGGGCCCGGGATACGCAGTATTTT. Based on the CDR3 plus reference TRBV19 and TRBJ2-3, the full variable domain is DGGITQSPKYLFRKEGQNVTLSCEQNLNHDAMYWYRQDPGQGLRLIYYSQIVNDFQKGDIAEGYSVSREKKESFPLTVTSAQKNPTAFYLCASSTYTERGARDTQYFGPGTRLTVL.

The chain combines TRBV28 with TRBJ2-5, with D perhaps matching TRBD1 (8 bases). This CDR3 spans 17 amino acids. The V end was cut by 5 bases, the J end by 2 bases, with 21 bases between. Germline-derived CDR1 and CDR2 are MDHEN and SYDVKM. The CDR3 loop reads CASSPSRGRGPQETQYF. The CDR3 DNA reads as TGTGCCAGCAGTCCCAGCAGGGGGCGGGGGCCTCAAGAGACCCAGTACTTC.

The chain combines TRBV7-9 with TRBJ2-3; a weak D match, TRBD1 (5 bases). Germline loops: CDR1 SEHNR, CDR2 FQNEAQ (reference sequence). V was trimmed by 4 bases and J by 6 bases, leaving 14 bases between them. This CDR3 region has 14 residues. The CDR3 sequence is CASSWGSSADTQYF. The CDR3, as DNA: TGTGCCAGCAGCTGGGGCTCATCGGCCGATACGCAGTATTTT.

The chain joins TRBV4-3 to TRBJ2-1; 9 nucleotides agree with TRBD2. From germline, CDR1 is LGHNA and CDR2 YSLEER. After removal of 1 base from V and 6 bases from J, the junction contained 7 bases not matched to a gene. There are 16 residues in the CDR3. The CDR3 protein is CASSQVELAGFNEQFF. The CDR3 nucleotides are TGCGCCAGCAGCCAAGTGGAGCTAGCGGGATTCAATGAGCAGTTCTTC.

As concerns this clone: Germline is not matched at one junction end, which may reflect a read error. Here the CDR3 reads CASRIAVRNYNEQFF. CDR3 in DNA: TGTGCCAGTAGAATAGCGGTTAGAAACTACAATGAGCAGTTCTTC. The rearrangement uses TRBV19 and TRBJ2-1; tentatively, D is TRBD2 (6 bases). Germline CDR1 and CDR2: LNHDA and SQIVND (reference sequence). CDR3 length: 15 amino acids.

The CDR3 coding sequence is TGTGCCACCAGCAGAGAAAGCGGGAGGGCCTACAATGAGCAGTTCTTC. It encodes CATSRESGRAYNEQFF. The chain uses TRBV15 and TRBJ2-1; TRBD2 aligns across 10 bases. This CDR3 region has 16 residues. Germline V gene sequence: CDR1 LNHNV, CDR2 YYDKDF (reference sequence). Trimming at V came to 0 bases and at J to 2 bases, leaving 1 base not matched to a gene.

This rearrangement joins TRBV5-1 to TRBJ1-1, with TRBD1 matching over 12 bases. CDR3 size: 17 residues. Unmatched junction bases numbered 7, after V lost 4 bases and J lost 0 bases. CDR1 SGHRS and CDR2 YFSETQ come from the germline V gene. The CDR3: CASSPGTGGILNTEAFF. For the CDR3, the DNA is TGCGCCAGCAGCCCCGGGACAGGGGGCATCTTGAACACTGAAGCTTTCTTT.

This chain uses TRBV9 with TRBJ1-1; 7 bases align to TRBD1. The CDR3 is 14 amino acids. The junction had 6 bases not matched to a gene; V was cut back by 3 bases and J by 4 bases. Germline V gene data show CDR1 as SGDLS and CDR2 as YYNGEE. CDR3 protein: CASSETGLGTEAFF. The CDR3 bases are TGTGCCAGCAGCGAGACAGGGCTTGGCACTGAAGCTTTCTTT.

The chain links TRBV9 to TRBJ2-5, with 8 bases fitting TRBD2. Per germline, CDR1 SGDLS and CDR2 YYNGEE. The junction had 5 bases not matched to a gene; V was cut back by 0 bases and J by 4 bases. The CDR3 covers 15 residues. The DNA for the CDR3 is TGTGCCAGCAGCGTAGGGGGGGCGGGGGGAGAGACCCAGTACTTC. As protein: CASSVGGAGGETQYF. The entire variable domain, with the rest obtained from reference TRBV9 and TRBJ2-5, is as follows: DSGVTQTPKHLITATGQRVTLRCSPRSGDLSVYWYQQSLDQGLQFLIQYYNGEERAKGNILERFSAQQFPDLHSELNLSSLELGDSALYFCASSVGGAGGETQYFGPGTRLLVL.

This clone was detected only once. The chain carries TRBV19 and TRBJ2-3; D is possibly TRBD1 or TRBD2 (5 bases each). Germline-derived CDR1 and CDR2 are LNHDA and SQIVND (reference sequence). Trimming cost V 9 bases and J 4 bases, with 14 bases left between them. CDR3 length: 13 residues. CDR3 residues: CASGTVGADTQYF. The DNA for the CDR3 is TGTGCCAGCGGGACGGTGGGGGCAGATACGCAGTATTTT.

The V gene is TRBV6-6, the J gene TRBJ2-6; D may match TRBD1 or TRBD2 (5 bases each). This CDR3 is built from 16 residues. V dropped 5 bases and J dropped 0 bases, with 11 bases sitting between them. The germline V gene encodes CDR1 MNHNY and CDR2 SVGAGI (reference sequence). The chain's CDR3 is CASSRDRDSGANVLTF. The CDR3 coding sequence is TGTGCCAGCAGTCGGGACCGAGACTCTGGGGCCAACGTCCTGACTTTC.

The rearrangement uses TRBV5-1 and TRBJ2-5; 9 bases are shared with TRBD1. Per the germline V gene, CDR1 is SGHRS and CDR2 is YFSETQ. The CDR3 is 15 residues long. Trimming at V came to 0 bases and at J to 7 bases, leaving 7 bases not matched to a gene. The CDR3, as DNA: TGCGCCAGCAGCTTGGAGGGACAGGGACTTCGGACCCAGTACTTC. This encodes CASSLEGQGLRTQYF.

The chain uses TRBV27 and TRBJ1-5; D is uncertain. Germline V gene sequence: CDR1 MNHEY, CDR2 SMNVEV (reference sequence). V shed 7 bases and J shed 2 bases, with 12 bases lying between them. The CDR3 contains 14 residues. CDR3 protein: CASMVRYGNQPQHF. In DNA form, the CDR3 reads TGTGCCAGCATGGTACGTTACGGCAATCAGCCCCAGCATTTT.

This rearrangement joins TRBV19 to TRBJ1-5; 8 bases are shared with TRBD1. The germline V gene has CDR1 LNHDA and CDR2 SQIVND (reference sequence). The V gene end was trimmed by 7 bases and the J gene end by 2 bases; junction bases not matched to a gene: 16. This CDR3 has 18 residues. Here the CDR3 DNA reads TGTGCCAGTATCTCATCTAGGACAGGGAAGAATGGCAATCAGCCCCAGCATTTT. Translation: CASISSRTGKNGNQPQHF.

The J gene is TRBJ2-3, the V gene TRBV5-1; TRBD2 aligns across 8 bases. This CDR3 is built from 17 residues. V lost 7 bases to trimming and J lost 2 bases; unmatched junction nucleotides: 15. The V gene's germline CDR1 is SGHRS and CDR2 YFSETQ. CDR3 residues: CASFPAEPGGPTDTQYF. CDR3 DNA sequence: TGCGCCAGCTTCCCGGCCGAGCCGGGGGGGCCCACAGATACGCAGTATTTT.

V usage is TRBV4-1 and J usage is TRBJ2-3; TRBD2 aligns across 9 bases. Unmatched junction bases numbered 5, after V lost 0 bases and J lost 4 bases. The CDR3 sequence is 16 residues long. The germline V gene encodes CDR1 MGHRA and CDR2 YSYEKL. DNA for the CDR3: TGCGCCAGCAGCCAAGAGCGGGGGGGCCGCCCAGATACGCAGTATTTT. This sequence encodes CASSQERGGRPDTQYF.

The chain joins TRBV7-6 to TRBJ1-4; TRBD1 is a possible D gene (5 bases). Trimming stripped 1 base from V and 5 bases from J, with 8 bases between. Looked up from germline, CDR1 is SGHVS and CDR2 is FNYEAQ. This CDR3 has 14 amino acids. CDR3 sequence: CASSLGSGNEKLFF. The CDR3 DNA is TGTGCCAGCAGCTTAGGGTCAGGGAATGAAAAACTGTTTTTT.

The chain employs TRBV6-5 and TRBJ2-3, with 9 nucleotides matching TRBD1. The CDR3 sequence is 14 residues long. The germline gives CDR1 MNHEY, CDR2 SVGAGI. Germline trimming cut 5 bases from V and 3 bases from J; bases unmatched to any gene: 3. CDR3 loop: CASSRDRATDTQYF. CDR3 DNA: TGTGCCAGCAGTCGGGACAGGGCAACAGATACGCAGTATTTT.

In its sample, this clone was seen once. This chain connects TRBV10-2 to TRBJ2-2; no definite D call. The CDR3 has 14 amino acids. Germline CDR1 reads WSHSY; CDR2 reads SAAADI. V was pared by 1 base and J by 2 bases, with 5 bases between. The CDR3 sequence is CASSEFINTGELFF. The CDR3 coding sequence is TGCGCCAGCAGTGAGTTTATAAACACCGGGGAGCTGTTTTTT.

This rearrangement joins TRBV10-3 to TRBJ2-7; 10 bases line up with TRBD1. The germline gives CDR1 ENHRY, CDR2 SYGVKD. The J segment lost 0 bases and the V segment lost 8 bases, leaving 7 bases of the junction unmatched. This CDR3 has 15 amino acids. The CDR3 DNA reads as TGTGCCATCCGAGAGACAGGGGGCTTCTCCTACGAGCAGTACTTC. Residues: CAIRETGGFSYEQYF.